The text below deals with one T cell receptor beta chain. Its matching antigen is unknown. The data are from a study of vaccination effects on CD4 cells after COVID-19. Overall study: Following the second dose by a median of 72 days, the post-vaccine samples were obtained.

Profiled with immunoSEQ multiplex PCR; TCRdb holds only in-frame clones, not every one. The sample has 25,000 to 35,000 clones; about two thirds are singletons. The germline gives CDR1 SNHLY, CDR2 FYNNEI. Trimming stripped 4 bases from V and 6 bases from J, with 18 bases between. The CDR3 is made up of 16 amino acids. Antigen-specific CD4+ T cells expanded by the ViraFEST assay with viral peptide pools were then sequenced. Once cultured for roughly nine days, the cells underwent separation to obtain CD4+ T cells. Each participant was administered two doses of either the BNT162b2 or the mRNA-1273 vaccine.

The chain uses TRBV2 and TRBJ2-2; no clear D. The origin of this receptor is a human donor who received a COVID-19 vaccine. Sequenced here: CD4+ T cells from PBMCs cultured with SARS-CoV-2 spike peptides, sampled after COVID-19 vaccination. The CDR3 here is CASSVGTRTLAGELFF. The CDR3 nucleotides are TGTGCCAGCAGTGTCGGAACGCGAACCCTCGCCGGGGAGCTGTTTTTT.